Each of the 7 T cell receptor beta chains below was sequenced from the same sample in a study of blood T cell repertoires in COVID-19 (TCRdb year 2020). The method behind the library was the immunoSEQ multiplex PCR assay. Here the immuneACCESS table is served through TCRdb, limited to in-frame sequences with V and J called. Missing clones are a known gap in these copies; in checked studies unresolved V genes cover under half, and the rest lacks a known reason. A total of 200,000 to 250,000 clones appear in this sample, 65% to 85% of them only once. The ten largest account for over 3% of the sample. Sequencing used peripheral blood. All receptors come from a woman between 35 and 50 years old with active or convalescent COVID-19.

The J gene is TRBJ1-6, the V gene TRBV24-1, with TRBD1 matching over 11 bases. Per germline, CDR1 KGHDR and CDR2 SFDVKD. With 2 bases clipped from V and 0 bases from J, the junction kept 11 bases outside the gene matches. This CDR3 contains 21 residues. CDR3 loop: CATSDSGTGGILSSYNSPLHF. CDR3 bases: TGTGCCACCAGTGATTCCGGGACAGGGGGGATCTTAAGCTCCTATAATTCACCCCTCCACTTT.

The chain couples TRBV5-1 to TRBJ2-1, with 8 bases fitting TRBD1. The CDR3 extends over 14 amino acids. CDR1 is SGHRS and CDR2 is YFSETQ in the germline V gene. The ends lost 3 bases at V and 7 bases at J; junction bases unmatched: 6. CDR3 bases: TGCGCCAGCAGCTCTCAGGGGGCGGCGAATGAGCAGTTCTTC. Translating gives CASSSQGAANEQFF.

Worth noting for this clone: Additional DNA sequences in this sample encode the identical CDR3. The chain is built from TRBV2 and TRBJ1-2; 10 bases align to TRBD1. CDR3 length: 13 amino acids. The V gene's germline CDR1 is SNHLY and CDR2 FYNNEI. The V and J ends lost 4 bases and 8 bases, in that order; junction bases with no gene match: 4. CDR3 bases: TGTGCCAGCAGTGGACAGGGGGCGGGAGGCTACACCTTC. Its translation is CASSGQGAGGYTF.

The chain recombines TRBV5-1 with TRBJ2-5, with 8 bases identical to TRBD2. Germline CDR1 is SGHRS and CDR2 is YFSETQ. Trimming cost V 3 bases and J 9 bases; bases outside gene matches: 10. The CDR3 has 14 amino acids. The CDR3 coding sequence is TGCGCCAGCAGCTACGGGATTTTCGGGGGGGCCCAGTACTTC. Its translation: CASSYGIFGGAQYF.

The rearrangement links TRBV6-4 to TRBJ2-6; D gene ambiguous. This CDR3 has 16 residues. The germline gives CDR1 MRHNA, CDR2 SNTAGT. The V end lost 0 bases, the J end lost 0 bases, and 6 bases lay between the germline ends. The CDR3 loop reads CASSDSGSSGANVLTF. DNA of the CDR3: TGTGCCAGCAGTGACTCGGGCAGCTCTGGGGCCAACGTCCTGACTTTC.

J is TRBJ2-3 and V is TRBV2; D unclear. Trimming stripped 6 bases from V and 4 bases from J, with 5 bases between. The germline V gene encodes CDR1 SNHLY and CDR2 FYNNEI. This CDR3 is built from 11 residues. CDR3 in DNA: TGTGCCAGCAGCTATTCAGATACGCAGTATTTT. Translating it yields CASSYSDTQYF.

The genes are TRBV6-5 and TRBJ1-1, with D unclear. The V end was cut by 0 bases, the J end by 4 bases, with 6 bases between. CDR3 length equals 13 residues. Germline V gene lookup returns CDR1 MNHEY and CDR2 SVGAGI. The DNA of the CDR3 is TGTGCCAGCAGTTACTCGAGTCGCACTGAAGCTTTCTTT. Its protein product is CASSYSSRTEAFF.